The 25 T cell receptor beta chains given below trace back to one sample, sequenced in a study of blood T cell repertoires in COVID-19. Sequenced by immunoSEQ multiplex PCR; TCRdb stores in-frame clones only, minus some. The sample holds hundreds of thousands of clones, about nine tenths seen once. What was sequenced was peripheral blood. These receptors were taken from a woman aged 25 to 39 with active or convalescent COVID-19.

The chain has TRBV2 and TRBJ1-5, with D possibly TRBD1 on 5 matching bases. The CDR3 totals 12 residues. The V gene lost 11 bases and the J gene lost 7 bases, with 15 bases spanning the gap. Per germline, CDR1 SNHLY and CDR2 FYNNEI. The chain's CDR3 is CASSGVGQPQHF. In DNA form, the CDR3 reads TGTGCCTCGTCGGGGGTCGGACAGCCCCAGCATTTT.

This sequence joins TRBV14 and TRBJ1-3; TRBD1 matches 7 bases. Trimming removed 4 bases from V and 0 bases from J; junction bases left unmatched: 3. The CDR3 extends over 15 amino acids. Per germline, CDR1 SGHDN and CDR2 FVKESK. In nucleotides, the CDR3 is TGTGCCAGCAGCCTACAGGGGTACTCTGGAAACACCATATATTTT. Its translation: CASSLQGYSGNTIYF. Together with reference TRBV14 and TRBJ1-3, the CDR3 gives the full variable domain: EAGVTQFPSHSVIEKGQTVTLRCDPISGHDNLYWYRRVMGKEIKFLLHFVKESKQDESGMPNNRFLAERTGGTYSTLKVQPAELEDSGVYFCASSLQGYSGNTIYFGEGSWLTVV.

This sequence joins TRBV7-9 and TRBJ2-7; 11 positions match TRBD2. The CDR3 is 19 residues long. The J segment lost 1 base and the V segment lost 5 bases, leaving 16 bases of the junction unmatched. Germline lookup yields CDR1 SEHNR and CDR2 FQNEAQ (reference sequence). The CDR3 reads CASSTNRLAGSYISYEQYF. CDR3 nucleotides: TGTGCCAGCAGCACAAACCGACTAGCGGGATCCTATATTTCCTACGAGCAGTACTTC.

V and J are TRBV6-5 and TRBJ2-1, with 9 bases identical to TRBD2. The CDR3 sequence is 15 residues long. Per the germline V gene, CDR1 is MNHEY and CDR2 is SVGAGI. V dropped 6 bases and J dropped 6; count of bases not matched to a gene: 9. The DNA of the CDR3 is TGTGCCAGCAGCCCCTTGGCGGGAGGGGGCAATGAGCAGTTCTTC. This codes for CASSPLAGGGNEQFF.

The chain has TRBV12-5 and TRBJ1-5, with 9 bases identical to TRBD1. Germline V lookup: CDR1 LGHNT, CDR2 FRNRAP. The CDR3 sequence is 18 residues long. The trim removed 0 bases at V and 7 bases at J, leaving 13 bases unmatched. CDR3 residues: CASGLVPGTGSWRQPQHF. CDR3 nucleotide sequence: TGTGCTAGTGGTTTGGTCCCCGGGACAGGGAGCTGGAGACAGCCCCAGCATTTT.

V is TRBV6-2 or TRBV6-3 and J is TRBJ2-5; 9 bases align to TRBD1. The germline V gene encodes CDR1 MNHEY and CDR2 SVGEGT. The CDR3 extends over 15 amino acids. V was pared by 6 bases and J by 4 bases, with 9 bases of the junction left unmatched. CDR3 sequence (DNA): TGTGCCAGCAGCACACAGGGGGCGTTACGAGAGACCCAGTACTTC. This encodes CASSTQGALRETQYF.

This sequence joins TRBV6-6 and TRBJ2-7; weak D call: TRBD1 (5 bases). This CDR3 has 15 amino acids. Germline loops: CDR1 MNHNY, CDR2 SVGAGI (reference sequence). Deletions cut 5 bases from V and 0 bases from J, with 14 bases between. In DNA, the CDR3 is TGTGCCAGCAGTAGGATATGGACACTCTCCTACGAGCAGTACTTC. Translation gives CASSRIWTLSYEQYF.

The chain combines TRBV7-8 with TRBJ2-2; TRBD2 might be the D (5 bases). The V and J ends lost 5 bases and 5 bases respectively, with 12 bases between them. CDR1 SGHVS and CDR2 FQNEAQ come from the germline V gene. The CDR3 contains 14 residues. CDR3 sequence reads: CASSPGLGTGELFF. The CDR3 region has the DNA TGTGCCAGCAGCCCCGGACTGGGGACCGGGGAGCTGTTTTTT.

This clone was detected only a few times. This rearrangement joins TRBV19 to TRBJ2-1, with TRBD1 identical over 7 bases. The CDR3 is 14 amino acids. Germline V gene sequence: CDR1 LNHDA, CDR2 SQIVND (reference sequence). The V gene end was trimmed by 8 bases and the J gene end by 2 bases; junction bases not matched to a gene: 6. The CDR3 sequence is CASRRDSAYNEQFF. CDR3 sequence (DNA): TGTGCCAGTCGACGGGACAGCGCCTACAATGAGCAGTTCTTC. The full variable domain, completed using reference TRBV19 and TRBJ2-1, is DGGITQSPKYLFRKEGQNVTLSCEQNLNHDAMYWYRQDPGQGLRLIYYSQIVNDFQKGDIAEGYSVSREKKESFPLTVTSAQKNPTAFYLCASRRDSAYNEQFFGPGTRLTVL.

This clone has a single count. The chain has TRBV19 and TRBJ1-5, with 9 bases matching TRBD1. The CDR3 loop spans 17 amino acids. Per germline, CDR1 LNHDA and CDR2 SQIVND (reference sequence). Trimming removed 3 bases from V and 5 bases from J; junction bases left unmatched: 11. CDR3 residues: CASSIGLTGGKDQPQHF. The CDR3 nucleotides are TGTGCCAGTAGTATTGGTTTGACAGGGGGAAAGGATCAGCCCCAGCATTTT.

The CDR3 loop is CASSVTGSTDTQYF. Written as DNA, the CDR3 is TGTGCCAGCAGCGTGACAGGGTCTACAGATACGCAGTATTTT. The chain combines TRBV9 with TRBJ2-3; the match to TRBD1 covers 7 bases. The CDR3 loop spans 14 amino acids. Germline CDR1 and CDR2: SGDLS and YYNGEE. The ends lost 2 bases at V and 3 bases at J; junction bases unmatched: 3.

The rearrangement joins TRBV29-1 to TRBJ2-7, with 7 bases that match TRBD1. The CDR3 length is 12 residues. Germline-derived CDR1 and CDR2 are SQVTM and ANQGSEA. V dropped 7 bases and J dropped 3; count of bases not matched to a gene: 6. CDR3 sequence (DNA): TGCAGCGGACTCGGACAGGACTACGAGCAGTACTTC. It specifies CSGLGQDYEQYF.

V is TRBV30 and J is TRBJ1-1; TRBD1 is a possible D gene (5 bases). Germline V gene data show CDR1 as GTSNPN and CDR2 as SVGIG (reference sequence). Trimming stripped 5 bases from V and 4 bases from J, with 14 bases between. This CDR3 region has 13 residues. This chain's CDR3 is CAWGGVSGTEAFF. CDR3 in DNA: TGTGCCTGGGGGGGAGTCTCGGGCACTGAAGCTTTCTTT.

The gene calls are TRBV9 and TRBJ1-3; D remains unclear. The CDR3 runs 15 residues. V was trimmed by 0 bases and J by 4 bases, leaving 11 bases between them. Germline CDR1 and CDR2: SGDLS and YYNGEE. CDR3 bases: TGTGCCAGCAGCGTAGACATGGACTTAGGAAACACCATATATTTT. It yields the protein CASSVDMDLGNTIYF. Full variable domain (remainder filled in from reference TRBV9 and TRBJ1-3): DSGVTQTPKHLITATGQRVTLRCSPRSGDLSVYWYQQSLDQGLQFLIQYYNGEERAKGNILERFSAQQFPDLHSELNLSSLELGDSALYFCASSVDMDLGNTIYFGEGSWLTVV.

V usage is TRBV3-1 (or the pseudogene TRBV3-2) and J usage is TRBJ1-2, with D possibly TRBD1 on 5 matching bases. The CDR3 covers 16 residues. The germline gives CDR1 LGHDT, CDR2 YNNKEL (reference sequence). V lost 1 base and J lost 3, with 15 bases in between. In DNA form, the CDR3 reads TGTGCCAGCAGCCAAGTAAGCAGGGCACGGGACTATGGCTACACCTTC. Protein sequence: CASSQVSRARDYGYTF.

This clone was seen more than once but under ten times. This chain links TRBV3-1 (or the pseudogene TRBV3-2) with TRBJ1-5; 7 bases fit TRBD1. The trim removed 4 bases at V and 9 bases at J, leaving 12 bases unmatched. The length of the CDR3 is 15 residues. The germline CDR1 and CDR2 sequences are LGHDT and YNNKEL (reference sequence). CDR3 sequence (DNA): TGTGCCAGCAGCCTTTCCGACAGGGCGAGTGGGCCCCAGCATTTT. It yields the protein CASSLSDRASGPQHF.

This clone appeared once. The chain links TRBV6-5 to TRBJ2-7, with D possibly matching TRBD2 (6 bases). The V end lost 8 bases, the J end lost 5 bases, and 13 bases lay between the germline ends. Germline lookup yields CDR1 MNHEY and CDR2 SVGAGI. The CDR3 runs 12 residues. The CDR3 protein is CASRDLNNEQYF. The CDR3 nucleotides read TGTGCCAGCCGGGACTTAAACAACGAGCAGTACTTC.

V gene TRBV14 combines with J gene TRBJ1-1; D call uncertain. V was trimmed by 4 bases and J by 11 bases, leaving 20 bases between them. The CDR3 consists of 14 residues. Germline V gene data show CDR1 as SGHDN and CDR2 as FVKESK. CDR3 in DNA: TGTGCCAGCAGCCCGACTCTGTCCGGGGTCAGGGCTTTCTTT. The encoded protein is CASSPTLSGVRAFF. Based on the CDR3 plus reference TRBV14 and TRBJ1-1, the full variable domain is EAGVTQFPSHSVIEKGQTVTLRCDPISGHDNLYWYRRVMGKEIKFLLHFVKESKQDESGMPNNRFLAERTGGTYSTLKVQPAELEDSGVYFCASSPTLSGVRAFFGQGTRLTVV.

This clone was seen just once. The chain has TRBV5-1 and TRBJ1-1, with D perhaps matching TRBD1 (6 bases). Trimming pared 5 bases from V and 1 base from J, leaving 18 bases between. Per the germline V gene, CDR1 is SGHRS and CDR2 is YFSETQ. The CDR3 runs to 16 residues. In nucleotides, the CDR3 is TGCGCCAGCAGAAGGCCCCTTGGACAGTCGAACACTGAAGCTTTCTTT. Its translation is CASRRPLGQSNTEAFF.

The chain combines TRBV19 with TRBJ1-5; 7 bases are shared with TRBD1. V dropped 8 bases and J dropped 6; count of bases not matched to a gene: 16. Germline V gene lookup returns CDR1 LNHDA and CDR2 SQIVND (reference sequence). This CDR3 contains 16 residues. The CDR3 DNA follows: TGTGCCAGTCGAACTGAAGGGGGCTCTGACGGTCAGCCCCAGCATTTT. Translating it yields CASRTEGGSDGQPQHF.

The V and J genes are TRBV5-5 and TRBJ1-2; the match to TRBD1 covers 9 bases. Germline V lookup: CDR1 SGHKS, CDR2 YYEKEE (reference sequence). The CDR3 sequence is 14 residues long. The J segment lost 8 bases and the V segment lost 2 bases, leaving 7 bases of the junction unmatched. The CDR3 nucleotides are TGTGCCAGCAGCTTCGAACAGGGGGCGTGGGGCTACACCTTC. Amino acid sequence: CASSFEQGAWGYTF.

This clone occurred once. J is TRBJ2-4 and V is TRBV5-1; 10 bases are shared with TRBD2. The CDR3 extends over 14 amino acids. Looked up from germline, CDR1 is SGHRS and CDR2 is YFSETQ. V gave up 5 bases and J gave up 8 bases; unmatched junction bases: 7. CDR3 coding DNA: TGCGCCAGCAGTGGGACTAGCGACGGAGACATTCAGTACTTC. Translating it yields CASSGTSDGDIQYF.

The chain uses TRBV7-6 and TRBJ2-1; 7 positions agree with TRBD1. Germline V gene lookup returns CDR1 SGHVS and CDR2 FNYEAQ. Trimming removed 2 bases from V and 7 bases from J; junction bases left unmatched: 8. The CDR3 totals 15 residues. CDR3 residues: CASSLFIEQGNEQFF. The CDR3 region has the DNA TGTGCCAGCAGCTTATTTATTGAACAGGGGAATGAGCAGTTCTTC.

Written as DNA, the CDR3 is TGTGCCAGCAGTGAGTCCAGTGCGGGGCCTTTTTTTGGCTACACCTTC. Translating gives CASSESSAGPFFGYTF. The genes are TRBV2 and TRBJ1-2; TRBD1 is a possible D gene (5 bases). The CDR3 runs to 16 residues. V was trimmed by 3 bases and J by 7 bases, leaving 21 bases between them. CDR1 and CDR2 from the germline V gene are SNHLY and FYNNEI.

The chain uses TRBV6-6 and TRBJ1-1; 7 nucleotides align to TRBD1. Per germline, CDR1 MNHNY and CDR2 SVGAGI (reference sequence). This CDR3 is 17 amino acids long. Trimming removed 5 bases from V and 0 bases from J; junction bases left unmatched: 12. The CDR3 protein is CASSPYRDRVMNTEAFF. DNA for the CDR3: TGTGCCAGCAGTCCTTATAGGGACAGAGTTATGAACACTGAAGCTTTCTTT.